Following are 28 T cell receptor beta chains from one sample sequenced in a study of regulatory T cells in long-lasting Graves disease. Time point given: persistent/refractory GD, antithyroid drugs over 5 years with positive TRAb. The authors made the TCR library using RNA they extracted from PBMCs. Arm-PCR with iRepertoire HTBI primers amplified the CDR3 regions for these TCR beta libraries. Via MiXCR, TCRdb re-called the multiplex PCR reads, giving one row per CDR3 protein. Among some 420,000 distinct CDR3 sequences listed, roughly 22% were seen once. Sequencing was performed on peripheral blood mononuclear cells (PBMCs), taken when the disease was refractory, from a patient treated with antithyroid drugs. These receptors were taken from a female donor with Graves disease.

This clonotype was recorded at least ten times. The chain has TRBV2 and TRBJ1-4; D not resolved. In germline, CDR1 is SNHLY, CDR2 FYNNEI. The CDR3 has 12 amino acids. V shed 6 bases and J shed 8 bases, with 10 bases lying between them. CDR3 nucleotides: TGTGCCAGCAGGGAACTCCGGGAAAAACTGTTTTTT. Encoded protein: CASRELREKLFF.

The gene calls are TRBV30 and TRBJ1-3, with D perhaps matching TRBD1 (5 bases). Trimming took 0 bases from V and 0 from J, leaving 12 bases between them. Germline loops: CDR1 GTSNPN, CDR2 SVGIG (reference sequence). CDR3 length: 16 amino acids. CDR3 nucleotide sequence: TGTGCCTGGAGTGTACGGGCAGGGACCTCTGGAAACACCATATATTTT. Its protein is CAWSVRAGTSGNTIYF.

The chain carries TRBV5-1 and TRBJ1-2, with 9 positions matching TRBD1. From germline, CDR1 is SGHRS and CDR2 YFSETQ. V lost 2 bases, J lost 2 bases, and 13 bases stayed unmatched. This CDR3 comprises 18 residues. The CDR3 DNA sequence: TGCGCCAGCAGCTTAGACCCACGGGACAGGGAAAAAAACTATGGCTACACCTTC. Its protein is CASSLDPRDREKNYGYTF.

This clonotype was seen ten or more times. V usage is TRBV25-1 and J usage is TRBJ2-7; 7 bases agree with TRBD1. Losses at the gene ends were 1 base for V and 2 bases for J; bases not matched to a gene: 11. CDR1 and CDR2 from the germline V gene are MGHDK and SYGVNS. The length of the CDR3 is 17 residues. CDR3 bases: TGTGCCAGCAGTGAATCGAAAAACCGGGACAGCGCCTACGAGCAGTACTTC. Its translation: CASSESKNRDSAYEQYF.

This clonotype was recorded at least ten times. V usage is TRBV28 and J usage is TRBJ2-7; 8 nucleotides align to TRBD2. Unmatched junction bases numbered 5, after V lost 2 bases and J lost 2 bases. Looked up from germline, CDR1 is MDHEN and CDR2 is SYDVKM. The CDR3 is made up of 15 amino acids. This chain's CDR3 is CASSLRLAGAYEQYF. The CDR3 coding sequence is TGTGCCAGCAGTTTACGGCTAGCGGGCGCCTACGAGCAGTACTTC. Together with reference TRBV28 and TRBJ2-7, the CDR3 gives the full variable domain: DVKVTQSSRYLVKRTGEKVFLECVQDMDHENMFWYRQDPGLGLRLIYFSYDVKMKEKGDIPEGYSVSREKKERFSLILESASTNQTSMYLCASSLRLAGAYEQYFGPGTRLTVT.

This clonotype has a handful of counts. The rearrangement links TRBV27 to TRBJ2-7; TRBD2 might be the D (6 bases). This CDR3 contains 13 residues. V lost 10 bases to trimming and J lost 2 bases, with 15 bases between them. Germline values: CDR1 MNHEY, CDR2 SMNVEV (reference sequence). CDR3 DNA sequence: TGTGCCACCTCACCGGGGGTCACCTACGAGCAGTACTTC. Its protein is CATSPGVTYEQYF.

This clonotype showed up just a few times. The chain recombines TRBV12-3 or TRBV12-4 with TRBJ1-1; D uncertain. V was shortened by 4 bases and J by 0 bases, with 6 bases between the two germline ends. The CDR3 totals 13 residues. CDR3 in DNA: TGTGCCAGCAGTTCACGGCTGAACACTGAAGCTTTCTTT. As protein: CASSSRLNTEAFF.

At least ten counts were recorded for this clonotype. The chain recombines TRBV7-2 with TRBJ1-2; D is undetermined. V was pared by 4 bases and J by 4 bases, with 7 bases between. CDR1 and CDR2 from the germline V gene are SGHTA and FQGNSA. The CDR3 is 12 amino acids. In DNA form, the CDR3 reads TGTGCCAGCAGCTACGCGGGCTATGGCTACACCTTC. As protein: CASSYAGYGYTF.

This clonotype was picked up many times. The rearrangement uses TRBV28 and TRBJ2-7; 7 bases fit TRBD1. Germline V gene sequence: CDR1 MDHEN, CDR2 SYDVKM. The V and J ends lost 6 bases and 4 bases, in that order; junction bases with no gene match: 6. This CDR3 spans 13 amino acids. The CDR3 reads CASRSGTAYEQYF. In nucleotides, the CDR3 is TGTGCCAGCAGATCCGGGACAGCTTACGAGCAGTACTTC.

This clonotype was counted ten times or more. This rearrangement joins TRBV7-2 to TRBJ1-6; D perhaps matches TRBD1 (6 bases). The ends were cut back, 5 bases at V and 9 bases at J, with 14 bases in the middle. CDR3 size: 14 residues. Germline CDR1 SGHTA, CDR2 FQGNSA. The CDR3 is CASSPGQKSSPLHF. In DNA, the CDR3 is TGTGCCAGCAGCCCAGGACAGAAGAGTTCACCCCTCCACTTT.

This chain links TRBV4-3 with TRBJ2-7; 11 positions agree with TRBD2. The CDR3 runs 16 residues. V lost 1 base and J lost 3; bases outside the gene matches: 5. Germline V gene lookup returns CDR1 LGHNA and CDR2 YSLEER. The CDR3 region is CASSQAPGTSGYEQYF. As DNA, the CDR3 is TGCGCCAGCAGCCAAGCGCCCGGGACTAGCGGCTACGAGCAGTACTTC.

The chain is built from TRBV30 and TRBJ1-4; D uncertain. This CDR3 spans 11 amino acids. Germline V gene data show CDR1 as GTSNPN and CDR2 as SVGIG (reference sequence). Trimming shortened V by 3 bases and J by 14 bases, and 13 bases separated the two germline ends. In nucleotides, the CDR3 is TGTGCCTGGAGCGGACTCAGGAGGCTGTTTTTT. Translating it yields CAWSGLRRLFF. The whole variable domain, filled in from reference TRBV30 and TRBJ1-4, reads SQTIHQWPATLVQPVGSPLSLECTVEGTSNPNLYWYRQAAGRGLQLLFYSVGIGQISSEVPQNLSASRPQDRQFILSSKKLLLSDSGFYLCAWSGLRRLFFGSGTQLSVL.

There are a few counts of this clonotype. This chain uses TRBV4-3 with TRBJ2-5; D unclear. Trimming shortened V by 0 bases and J by 3 bases, and 8 bases separated the two germline ends. The germline V gene has CDR1 LGHNA and CDR2 YSLEER. The CDR3 runs 14 residues. For the CDR3, the DNA is TGCGCCAGCAGCCAAGATGTCCAGAAAGAGACCCAGTACTTC. It is translated as CASSQDVQKETQYF.

This clonotype was found many times. The chain employs TRBV11-1 and TRBJ2-5; D may be TRBD2 (6 bases). The CDR3 spans 14 residues. Between the trimmed V and J ends, which lost 6 bases and 2 bases, there was a span of 13 bases. From germline, CDR1 is SGHAT and CDR2 FQDESV (reference sequence). This CDR3 is CASSLEGIQETQYF. Here the CDR3 DNA reads TGTGCCAGCAGTTTGGAGGGAATACAAGAGACCCAGTACTTC.

Turning to this clonotype: Since a much larger clone is just one base distant, this may be a read error. The chain couples TRBV6-5 to TRBJ2-5, with 16 positions matching TRBD2. This CDR3 has 16 amino acids. Germline CDR1 and CDR2: MNHEY and SVGAGI. The CDR3 DNA reads TGTGCCAGCAGTTACGGGACTAGCGGGAGGGAAGAGACCCAGCACTTC. Its protein product is CASSYGTSGREETQHF.

The chain recombines TRBV5-5 with TRBJ1-1, with 7 positions matching TRBD1. This CDR3 is built from 14 residues. Germline V gene sequence: CDR1 SGHKS, CDR2 YYEKEE (reference sequence). Losses at the gene ends were 4 bases for V and 5 bases for J; bases not matched to a gene: 8. The CDR3 spells CASSPRDSITEAFF. CDR3 nucleotide sequence: TGTGCCAGCAGCCCCCGGGACAGCATTACTGAAGCTTTCTTT.

This clonotype was seen ten or more times. V gene TRBV7-9 combines with J gene TRBJ2-5; possible D gene TRBD2, 5 bases. Germline V gene sequence: CDR1 SEHNR, CDR2 FQNEAQ (reference sequence). CDR3 length equals 14 residues. With 5 bases removed from V and 5 bases from J, the gap between germline ends came to 15 bases. CDR3 coding DNA: TGTGCCAGCAGCCAGTCTGGAGGCAAGGAGACCCAGTACTTC. It encodes CASSQSGGKETQYF.

V is TRBV5-6 and J is TRBJ2-7, with TRBD2 as a possible D gene (5 bases). V was clipped by 4 bases and J by 1 base, with 21 bases between them. The CDR3 has 17 residues. CDR1 SGHDT and CDR2 YYEEEE come from the germline V gene. The CDR3 here is CASSRIYHGERSYEQYF. CDR3 nucleotide sequence: TGTGCCAGCAGCCGGATCTACCACGGGGAGAGATCCTACGAGCAGTACTTC.

This clonotype was recorded at least ten times. The CDR3, as DNA: TGTGCCAGCAGTTACTTGACAGGGCAGCCCCAGCATTTT. The encoded protein is CASSYLTGQPQHF. The chain carries TRBV6-2 or TRBV6-3 and TRBJ1-5; 7 bases fit TRBD1. The CDR3 consists of 13 residues. Germline CDR1 MNHEY, CDR2 SVGEGT. The J segment lost 7 bases and the V segment lost 1 base, leaving 1 base of the junction unmatched.

Comments on this clonotype: With a much larger clone just one base away, this may be a read error. The chain joins TRBV2 to TRBJ2-7, with TRBD2 identical over 12 bases. Germline V gene data show CDR1 as SNHLY and CDR2 as FYNNEI. The CDR3 runs to 14 residues. The CDR3 reads CASRSGLAGNEQYF. The CDR3 DNA reads as TGTGCCAGCAGATCGGGACTAGCGGGCAACGAGCAATACTTC.

This clonotype was seen many times. CDR3 coding DNA: TGTGCCAGCAGTTTAGTTGGGCAGCTCAGCGGGGGCAACACCGGGGAGCTGTTTTTT. This gives the protein CASSLVGQLSGGNTGELFF. The J gene is TRBJ2-2, the V gene TRBV12-3 or TRBV12-4; 8 bases agree with TRBD2. This CDR3 region has 19 residues. V was clipped by 1 base and J by 2 bases; unmatched bases: 12.

A few counts support this clonotype. The V call is TRBV19, the J call TRBJ2-7; D is unresolved. The V end lost 5 bases, the J end lost 0 bases, and 5 bases lay between the germline ends. The CDR3 spans 12 residues. CDR1 and CDR2 from the germline V gene are LNHDA and SQIVND (reference sequence). For the CDR3, the DNA is TGTGCCAGTAGTCGATACTCCTACGAGCAGTACTTC. Translation: CASSRYSYEQYF.

This clonotype was found many times. The junction departs from germline at one end; a sequencing error may be responsible. The chain joins TRBV28 to TRBJ1-1; TRBD1 might be the D (6 bases). The CDR3 has 17 amino acids. Germline CDR1 MDHEN, CDR2 SYDVKM. CDR3 DNA sequence: TGTGCCAGCAGCTTATCAGTTATGGGACAACGGAACACTGAAGCTTTCTTT. Translating gives CASSLSVMGQRNTEAFF.

This clonotype was seen a handful of times. The rearrangement joins TRBV29-1 to TRBJ2-2, with 8 bases identical to TRBD1. Germline V lookup: CDR1 SQVTM, CDR2 ANQGSEA. The CDR3 length is 14 residues. The trim removed 5 bases at V and 4 bases at J, leaving 6 bases unmatched. Here the CDR3 DNA reads TGCAGCGTTTCCGGGACAGGATCCACCGGGGAGCTGTTTTTT. Its translation: CSVSGTGSTGELFF.

This clonotype was counted between two and nine times. The genes are TRBV5-1 and TRBJ1-1; no clear D gene. The germline gives CDR1 SGHRS, CDR2 YFSETQ. V dropped 0 bases and J dropped 6 bases, with 9 bases sitting between them. CDR3 size: 13 residues. The CDR3 loop reads CASSLVTESEAFF. CDR3 nucleotides: TGCGCCAGCAGCTTGGTCACGGAATCTGAAGCTTTCTTT.

This clonotype was detected ten times or more. The chain has TRBV2 and TRBJ1-2; TRBD1 matches at 9 bases. Trimming removed 4 bases from V and 7 bases from J; junction bases left unmatched: 13. CDR3 length: 16 residues. Germline-derived CDR1 and CDR2 are SNHLY and FYNNEI. CDR3 bases: TGTGCCAGCAGTGGGAGTCGGACAGGGGAGAGGGCTGGCTACACCTTC. Residues: CASSGSRTGERAGYTF.

This clonotype was picked up many times. The chain is built from TRBV6-1 and TRBJ2-7; 8 bases align to TRBD2. This CDR3 is 12 amino acids long. Germline CDR1 MNHNS, CDR2 SASEGT. The junction had 8 bases not matched to a gene; V was cut back by 5 bases and J by 11 bases. The DNA for the CDR3 is TGTGCCAGCAGTCGGACTAGCTCTTCTGAGTACTTC. It is translated as CASSRTSSSEYF.

V gene TRBV19 combines with J gene TRBJ1-4, with D perhaps matching TRBD1 (6 bases). The CDR3 extends over 14 amino acids. The germline CDR1 and CDR2 sequences are LNHDA and SQIVND (reference sequence). V was shortened by 3 bases and J by 7 bases, with 12 bases between the two germline ends. The CDR3 here is CASSITGQSEKLFF. DNA for the CDR3: TGTGCCAGTAGTATCACAGGGCAATCTGAAAAACTGTTTTTT.